This passage covers 5 T cell receptor beta chains from one sample sequenced in a study of shared clonotypes between healthy human individuals. Sequencing used immunoSEQ multiplex PCR; TCRdb keeps in-frame clones, though not all of them. The table includes approximately 440,000 clones, roughly 80% detected once. Sequencing used PBMCs. These receptors all come from a woman in her thirties or forties in good health. Some clones in this sample may be carry-over from other donors' samples.

This clone was seen a handful of times. The chain carries TRBV4-2 and TRBJ1-2, with D possibly TRBD1 on 6 matching bases. The V end lost 0 bases, the J end lost 8 bases, and 19 bases lay between the germline ends. Germline CDR1 reads LGHNA; CDR2 reads YNFKEQ. This CDR3 region has 16 residues. The CDR3 loop reads CASSQESRGDLGGYTF. Written as DNA, the CDR3 is TGTGCCAGCAGCCAAGAGAGCAGGGGTGACCTTGGCGGCTACACCTTC.

The V gene is TRBV28, the J gene TRBJ1-1; tentative D call: TRBD1 (6 bases). Trimming pared 1 base from V and 4 bases from J, leaving 10 bases between. Germline loops: CDR1 MDHEN, CDR2 SYDVKM. The CDR3 runs to 14 residues. CDR3 sequence reads: CASSLLQGGTEAFF. CDR3 DNA sequence: TGTGCCAGCAGTTTATTACAGGGTGGCACTGAAGCTTTCTTT. Full variable domain (rest looked up from reference TRBV28 and TRBJ1-1): DVKVTQSSRYLVKRTGEKVFLECVQDMDHENMFWYRQDPGLGLRLIYFSYDVKMKEKGDIPEGYSVSREKKERFSLILESASTNQTSMYLCASSLLQGGTEAFFGQGTRLTVV.

The CDR3 here is CASSKDRAAGNTIYF. The CDR3 coding sequence is TGTGCCAGCTCAAAAGACCGAGCAGCTGGAAACACCATATATTTT. This chain uses TRBV18 with TRBJ1-3; D ambiguous. The CDR3 length is 15 residues. Germline CDR1 KGHSH, CDR2 LQKENI. V was trimmed by 5 bases and J by 2 bases, leaving 13 bases between them.

V and J are TRBV5-8 and TRBJ2-7; D possibly corresponds to TRBD1 (6 bases). CDR1 is SGHTS and CDR2 is YDEGEE in the germline V gene. The CDR3 has 18 residues. V was trimmed by 2 bases and J by 2 bases, leaving 23 bases between them. This CDR3 is CASSFHPIYRERTYEQYF. The DNA for the CDR3 is TGTGCCAGCAGCTTCCACCCTATTTACAGGGAAAGGACCTACGAGCAGTACTTC. Combining the CDR3 with reference TRBV5-8 and TRBJ2-7 gives the whole variable domain EAGVTQSPTHLIKTRGQQATLRCSPISGHTSVYWYQQALGLGLQFLLWYDEGEERNRGNFPPRFSGRQFPNYSSELNVNALELEDSALYLCASSFHPIYRERTYEQYFGPGTRLTVT.

The chain is built from TRBV7-9 and TRBJ1-6, with 7 bases matching TRBD1. V dropped 5 bases and J dropped 8; count of bases not matched to a gene: 3. Germline values: CDR1 SEHNR, CDR2 FQNEAQ (reference sequence). This CDR3 is 13 amino acids long. CDR3 sequence: CASSLGTDSPLHF. As DNA, the CDR3 is TGTGCCAGCAGCCTTGGGACAGATTCACCCCTCCACTTT.